This T cell receptor (beta chain) emerged from a study of breast tumors, draining lymph nodes, adjacent tissues. General study findings and limits: Luminal-like breast cancer showed significantly greater tumor-nontumor repertoire similarity than basal-like breast cancer did. Data fit most tumor T cells coming from lymph node, expanding in tumor.

Breast cancer patients provided tissue from their axillary draining lymph nodes. TCRdb processed the multiplex PCR reads anew with MiXCR; each CDR3 protein has one entry. The table records under 250,000 distinct CDR3 sequences, roughly 32% of them present only once. The germline V gene has CDR1 MGHRA and CDR2 YSYEKL. There are 17 residues in the CDR3. Trimming removed 4 bases from V and 2 bases from J, with 17 bases in between. In this sample, this clonotype turned up many times. Antigen specificity is unknown. The origin of this receptor is a female donor with breast cancer. Some clones in this sample may be carry-over from other donors' samples. The chain recombines TRBV4-1 with TRBJ2-2, with D perhaps being TRBD1 or TRBD2 (5 bases each). The material sequenced was axillary lymph node tissue. CDR3 loop: CASSRGTDRPNTGELFF. The CDR3 region has the DNA TGCGCCAGCAGCCGGGGGACCGACCGGCCCAACACCGGGGAGCTGTTTTTT.